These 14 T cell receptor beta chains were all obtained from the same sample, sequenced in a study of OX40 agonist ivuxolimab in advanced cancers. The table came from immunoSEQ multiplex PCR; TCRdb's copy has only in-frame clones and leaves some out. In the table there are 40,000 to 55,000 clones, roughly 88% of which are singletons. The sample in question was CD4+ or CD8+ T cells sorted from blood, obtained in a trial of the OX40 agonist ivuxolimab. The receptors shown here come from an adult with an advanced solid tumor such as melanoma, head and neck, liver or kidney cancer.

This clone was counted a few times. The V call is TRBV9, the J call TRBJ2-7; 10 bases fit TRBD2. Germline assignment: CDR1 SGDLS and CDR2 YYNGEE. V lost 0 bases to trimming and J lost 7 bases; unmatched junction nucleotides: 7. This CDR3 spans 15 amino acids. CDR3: CASSVGAGGPGEQYF. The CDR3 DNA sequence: TGTGCCAGCAGCGTAGGAGCGGGAGGGCCTGGTGAGCAGTACTTC.

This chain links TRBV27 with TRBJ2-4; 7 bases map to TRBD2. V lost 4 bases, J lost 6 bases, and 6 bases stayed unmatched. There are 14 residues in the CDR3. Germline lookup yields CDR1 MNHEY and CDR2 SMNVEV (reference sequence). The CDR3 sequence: CASSSRAGPNIQYF. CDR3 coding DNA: TGTGCCAGCAGTTCGAGAGCGGGGCCAAACATTCAGTACTTC.

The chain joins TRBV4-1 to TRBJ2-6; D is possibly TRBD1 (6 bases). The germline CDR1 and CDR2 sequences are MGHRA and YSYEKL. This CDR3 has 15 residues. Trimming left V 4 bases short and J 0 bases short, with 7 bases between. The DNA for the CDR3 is TGCGCCAGCAGCCTGACAGGCTCTGGGGCCAACGTCCTGACTTTC. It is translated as CASSLTGSGANVLTF.

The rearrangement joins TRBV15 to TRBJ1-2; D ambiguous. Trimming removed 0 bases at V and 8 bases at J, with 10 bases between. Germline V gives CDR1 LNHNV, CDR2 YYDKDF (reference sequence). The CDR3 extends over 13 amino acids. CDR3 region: CATSRELAAGYTF. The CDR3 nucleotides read TGTGCCACCAGCAGAGAGTTAGCGGCCGGCTACACCTTC.

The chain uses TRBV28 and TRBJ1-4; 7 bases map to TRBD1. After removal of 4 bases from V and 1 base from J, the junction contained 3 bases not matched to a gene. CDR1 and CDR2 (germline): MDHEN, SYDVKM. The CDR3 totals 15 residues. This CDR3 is CASSSTGETNEKLFF. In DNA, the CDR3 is TGTGCCAGCAGTTCAACAGGGGAAACTAATGAAAAACTGTTTTTT.

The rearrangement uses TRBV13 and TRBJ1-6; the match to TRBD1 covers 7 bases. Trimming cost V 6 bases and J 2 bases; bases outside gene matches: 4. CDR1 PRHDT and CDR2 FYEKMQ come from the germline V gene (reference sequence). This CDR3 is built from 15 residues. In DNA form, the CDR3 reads TGTGCCAGCAGACGACAGGGAGCCTATAATTCACCCCTCCACTTT. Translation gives CASRRQGAYNSPLHF.

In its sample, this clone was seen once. CDR3 amino acids: CASSSQGHNSYEQYF. The CDR3 nucleotides are TGTGCCAGCAGTTCGCAGGGGCACAATTCCTACGAGCAGTACTTC. V gene TRBV6-5 combines with J gene TRBJ2-7; a possible D gene is TRBD1 (6 bases). The ends were cut back, 4 bases at V and 1 base at J, with 14 bases in the middle. CDR1 and CDR2 (germline): MNHEY, SVGAGI. There are 15 residues in the CDR3.

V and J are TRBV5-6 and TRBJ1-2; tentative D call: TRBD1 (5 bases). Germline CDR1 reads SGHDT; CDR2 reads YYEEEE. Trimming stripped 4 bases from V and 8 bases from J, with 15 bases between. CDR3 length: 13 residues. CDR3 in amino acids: CASSLGDGSGYTF. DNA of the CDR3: TGTGCCAGCAGCCTGGGGGACGGCAGCGGCTACACCTTC.

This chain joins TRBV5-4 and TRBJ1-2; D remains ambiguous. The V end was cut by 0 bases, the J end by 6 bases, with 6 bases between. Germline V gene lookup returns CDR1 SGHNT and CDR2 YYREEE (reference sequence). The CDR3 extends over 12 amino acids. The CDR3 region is CASSLGGDGYTF. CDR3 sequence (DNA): TGTGCCAGCAGCTTGGGGGGAGATGGCTACACCTTC.

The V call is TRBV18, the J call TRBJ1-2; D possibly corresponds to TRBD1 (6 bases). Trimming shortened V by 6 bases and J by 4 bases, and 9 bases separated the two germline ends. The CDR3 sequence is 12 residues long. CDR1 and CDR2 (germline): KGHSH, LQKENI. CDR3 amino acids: CASSDSGYGYTF. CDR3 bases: TGTGCCAGCTCGGACAGCGGCTATGGCTACACCTTC.

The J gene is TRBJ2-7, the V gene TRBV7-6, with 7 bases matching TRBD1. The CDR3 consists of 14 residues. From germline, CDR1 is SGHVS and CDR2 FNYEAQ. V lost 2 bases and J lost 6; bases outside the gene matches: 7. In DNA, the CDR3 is TGTGCCAGCAGCTTAACGGGACAGACGACCGAGCAGTACTTC. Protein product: CASSLTGQTTEQYF.

CDR3: CATPTTSGRDAEQFF. The CDR3 DNA reads as TGTGCCACCCCGACGACTAGCGGGAGGGACGCGGAGCAGTTCTTC. The rearrangement joins TRBV19 to TRBJ2-1, with 14 nucleotides matching TRBD2. Germline V gene lookup returns CDR1 LNHDA and CDR2 SQIVND (reference sequence). The junction had 12 bases not matched to a gene; V was cut back by 10 bases and J by 10 bases. The CDR3 has 15 amino acids.

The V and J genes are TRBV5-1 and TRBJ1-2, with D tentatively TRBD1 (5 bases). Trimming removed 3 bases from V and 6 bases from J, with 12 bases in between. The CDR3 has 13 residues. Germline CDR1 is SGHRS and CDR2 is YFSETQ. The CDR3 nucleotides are TGCGCCAGCAGCTCAGGGCGTTCTGATGGCTACACCTTC. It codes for CASSSGRSDGYTF.

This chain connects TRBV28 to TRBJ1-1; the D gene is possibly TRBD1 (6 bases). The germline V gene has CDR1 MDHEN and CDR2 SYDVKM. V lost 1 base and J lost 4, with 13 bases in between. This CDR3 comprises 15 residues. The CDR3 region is CASSLSGRGGTEAFF. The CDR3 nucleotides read TGTGCCAGCAGTTTATCGGGCAGGGGCGGCACTGAAGCTTTCTTT.